This TCR beta chain came from a study of control samples from healthy donors and cancer patients. Clones were sequenced by immunoSEQ multiplex PCR, and TCRdb holds only the in-frame ones, with some missing. The table includes 70,000 or so clones, around 82% detected once. From germline, CDR1 is KGHSH and CDR2 LQKENI. The CDR3 length is 13 residues. V was cut by 0 bases and J by 4 bases, with 6 bases left in between. This chain connects TRBV18 to TRBJ1-2; D gene unclear. Input material: blood. This receptor was taken from a man between 50 and 59 years old in good health. Written as DNA, the CDR3 is TGTGCCAGCTCACCACCGGCAGGCTATGGCTACACCTTC. Its translation: CASSPPAGYGYTF.